What follows are 19 T cell receptor beta chains derived from one specimen sequenced in a study of T cells in Graves' hyperthyroidism and ophthalmopathy. Researchers took RNA transcripts and amplified the TCR beta CDR3 regions from them. The HTBI primer set served for first-round RT-PCR of the TCR CDR3. TCRdb analysed the multiplex PCR reads with MiXCR anew, one entry per CDR3 protein. This sample has over 450,000 distinct CDR3 sequences, with under 20% found just once. Sequencing used blood. The source is a woman under 30 with Graves' ophthalmopathy.

This clonotype was seen only a few times. The genes are TRBV6-1 and TRBJ1-1; D gene uncertain. The germline V gene has CDR1 MNHNS and CDR2 SASEGT. The CDR3 spans 13 residues. V dropped 8 bases and J dropped 2 bases, with 12 bases sitting between them. The CDR3 spells CASRTVVNTEAFF. Written as DNA, the CDR3 is TGTGCCAGCCGGACCGTTGTTAACACTGAAGCTTTCTTT.

This clonotype was observed many times. J is TRBJ2-3 and V is TRBV7-8, with D hard to call. CDR3 size: 13 residues. Germline CDR1 is SGHVS and CDR2 is FQNEAQ. V was trimmed by 1 base and J by 4 bases, leaving 6 bases between them. The CDR3 bases are TGTGCCAGCAGCTTAGGGAGCGCAGATACGCAGTATTTT. This codes for CASSLGSADTQYF.

The J gene is TRBJ1-2, the V gene TRBV12-3 or TRBV12-4; tentatively, D is TRBD1 (5 bases). The CDR3 runs 15 residues. Trimming shortened V by 1 base and J by 6 bases, and 15 bases separated the two germline ends. This CDR3 reads CASSLVIEAGHGYTF. The CDR3 coding sequence is TGTGCCAGCAGTTTAGTGATCGAGGCAGGGCATGGCTACACCTTC.

The table lists this clonotype with many counts. CDR3 DNA: TGCAGCGCATCGGGAGGGGCTACCTACAATGAGCAGTTCTTC. Encoded protein: CSASGGATYNEQFF. The rearrangement links TRBV29-1 to TRBJ2-1, with 8 bases that match TRBD2. Germline CDR1 is SQVTM and CDR2 is ANQGSEA. This CDR3 has 14 amino acids. V shed 7 bases and J 2 bases; nucleotides not matched to a gene: 7.

This chain connects TRBV12-3 or TRBV12-4 to TRBJ2-3, with 13 nucleotides matching TRBD2. J lost 3 bases, V lost 5 bases, and 5 bases had no gene match. The CDR3 sequence is 16 residues long. CDR3: CASSARGLAGTDTQYF. CDR3 DNA sequence: TGTGCCAGCAGTGCCAGGGGACTAGCGGGGACAGATACGCAGTATTTT.

This clonotype was seen many times. This chain joins TRBV27 and TRBJ2-2; 14 positions agree with TRBD2. V lost 7 bases and J lost 7; bases outside the gene matches: 8. The germline CDR1 and CDR2 sequences are MNHEY and SMNVEV (reference sequence). The CDR3 is made up of 16 amino acids. In DNA form, the CDR3 reads TGTGCCAGCATGAGGACTAGCGGGAGGAGGGACGGGGAGCTGTTTTTT. It encodes CASMRTSGRRDGELFF.

This clonotype was seen ten or more times. The chain employs TRBV30 and TRBJ2-1; 7 bases agree with TRBD2. Per the germline V gene, CDR1 is GTSNPN and CDR2 is SVGIG (reference sequence). V shed 1 base, J shed 6 bases, and the junction held 6 bases outside the gene matches. This CDR3 spans 14 amino acids. CDR3 coding DNA: TGTGCCTGGAGTGAAGCGGGATTAGGCAATGAGCAGTTCTTC. It is translated as CAWSEAGLGNEQFF.

In this sample, this clonotype turned up a few times. The V call is TRBV5-5, the J call TRBJ2-6; D gene ambiguous. Trimming cost V 0 bases and J 5 bases, with 12 bases left between them. In germline, CDR1 is SGHKS, CDR2 YYEKEE (reference sequence). The CDR3 runs to 16 residues. The CDR3 nucleotides are TGTGCCAGCAGCTTGGTTGTCCCTTCGAGGGCCAACGTCCTGACTTTC. Translation gives CASSLVVPSRANVLTF.

In its sample, this clonotype was seen many times. The chain carries TRBV5-8 and TRBJ2-5, with 13 bases that match TRBD2. CDR3 size: 15 residues. CDR1 is SGHTS, CDR2 YDEGEE, per germline. The junction had 2 bases not matched to a gene; V was cut back by 4 bases and J by 2 bases. The CDR3 here is CASSRGLAGQETQYF. For the CDR3, the DNA is TGTGCCAGCAGCAGGGGACTAGCGGGGCAAGAGACCCAGTACTTC.

The chain has TRBV5-6 and TRBJ2-1, with D perhaps TRBD1 or TRBD2 (5 bases each). Per the germline V gene, CDR1 is SGHDT and CDR2 is YYEEEE. Trimming cost V 4 bases and J 9 bases, with 17 bases left between them. The CDR3 totals 14 residues. As DNA, the CDR3 is TGTGCCAGCAGCCCGGGGCTAGGGATCCTTGAGCAGTTCTTC. Translation: CASSPGLGILEQFF.

This clonotype was observed a few times. V gene TRBV7-9 combines with J gene TRBJ1-3, with TRBD1 identical over 7 bases. In germline, CDR1 is SEHNR, CDR2 FQNEAQ (reference sequence). This CDR3 has 18 residues. The trim removed 2 bases at V and 4 bases at J, leaving 14 bases unmatched. The CDR3 DNA sequence: TGTGCCAGCAGCTTAAACCCCAGGCCTACAGGGGACGGAAACACCATATATTTT. Translation: CASSLNPRPTGDGNTIYF.

This clonotype was seen at least ten times. The genes are TRBV20-1 and TRBJ2-7, with 15 bases that match TRBD2. CDR3 length equals 17 residues. With V trimmed by 6 bases and J by 1 base, 10 bases remained unmatched. Germline V CDR1 and CDR2: DFQATT, SNEGSKA (reference sequence). CDR3 residues: CSALGVGLAGGSYEQYF. The CDR3 region has the DNA TGCAGTGCCCTGGGGGTGGGACTAGCGGGAGGATCCTACGAGCAGTACTTC.

This clonotype was detected a few times. The CDR3: CATSRDLEGNQPQHF. CDR3 sequence (DNA): TGTGCCACCAGCAGAGATTTGGAGGGGAATCAGCCCCAGCATTTT. The chain couples TRBV15 to TRBJ1-5; D is perhaps TRBD1 (5 bases). Trimming left V 0 bases short and J 4 bases short, with 10 bases between. CDR3 length equals 15 residues. Germline CDR1 and CDR2: LNHNV and YYDKDF (reference sequence). Variable domain in full (rest from reference TRBV15 and TRBJ1-5): DAMVIQNPRYQVTQFGKPVTLSCSQTLNHNVMYWYQQKSSQAPKLLFHYYDKDFNNEADTPDNFQSRRPNTSFCFLDIRSPGLGDTAMYLCATSRDLEGNQPQHFGDGTRLSIL.

This clonotype appeared many times. The chain employs TRBV5-1 and TRBJ2-1, with D possibly TRBD2 on 6 matching bases. The CDR3 is 14 residues long. Germline V gene data show CDR1 as SGHRS and CDR2 as YFSETQ. V was clipped by 3 bases and J by 7 bases, with 14 bases between them. This CDR3 is CASSSTSSSNEQFF. For the CDR3, the DNA is TGCGCCAGCAGCTCAACTAGCTCTAGTAATGAGCAGTTCTTC.

The chain is built from TRBV30 and TRBJ2-3; unclear D gene. The CDR3 has 12 amino acids. The germline V and J ends were trimmed by 5 bases and 3 bases, with 9 bases remaining between them. The V gene's germline CDR1 is GTSNPN and CDR2 SVGIG (reference sequence). CDR3 protein: CAWGDGTDTQYF. In DNA form, the CDR3 reads TGTGCCTGGGGAGACGGTACAGATACGCAGTATTTT.

At least ten counts were recorded for this clonotype. J is TRBJ1-2 and V is TRBV11-2; D is unclear. The ends were cut back, 2 bases at V and 5 bases at J, with 9 bases in the middle. CDR1 and CDR2 (germline): SGHAT, FQNNGV. CDR3 length equals 13 residues. The CDR3, as DNA: TGTGCCAGCAGCTTAAGCGGGGTTTATGGCTACACCTTC. It translates to CASSLSGVYGYTF.

The chain recombines TRBV7-2 with TRBJ2-2, with a weak D call TRBD1 (7 bases). The CDR3 contains 12 residues. Trimming stripped 11 bases from V and 6 bases from J, with 13 bases between. The V gene's germline CDR1 is SGHTA and CDR2 FQGNSA. As DNA, the CDR3 is TGTGCCGGGAGGCAGGGGGCCGGGGAGCTGTTTTTT. It specifies CAGRQGAGELFF.

This clonotype was observed many times. The chain combines TRBV27 with TRBJ1-2; possible D gene TRBD1, 5 bases. CDR3 length equals 15 residues. Germline CDR1 reads MNHEY; CDR2 reads SMNVEV (reference sequence). V was shortened by 2 bases and J by 4 bases, with 14 bases between the two germline ends. CDR3 residues: CASSLDPGRIYGYTF. Here the CDR3 DNA reads TGTGCCAGCAGTTTAGACCCGGGACGGATCTATGGCTACACCTTC.

At least ten counts were recorded for this clonotype. The chain uses TRBV5-6 and TRBJ1-2; D is unclear. The CDR3 totals 13 residues. Germline V gene data show CDR1 as SGHDT and CDR2 as YYEEEE. Trimming left V 4 bases short and J 3 bases short, with 10 bases between. CDR3 sequence (DNA): TGTGCCAGCAGCATTGTCCCGGACTATGGCTACACCTTC. Translated, it gives CASSIVPDYGYTF.